The 20 T cell receptor beta chains below come from one sample, sequenced in a study of identifying expanded T cells in peripheral blood. Profiling relied on immunoSEQ multiplex PCR, and the TCRdb table lists in-frame clones only, not all of them. The table records fewer than 110,000 clones, approximately 90% of them present only once. Sequencing used blood. The receptors shown here come from a person between 18 and 69 years old in good health.

This clone has just one count. V is TRBV4-1 and J is TRBJ2-1; D tentatively reads TRBD1 or TRBD2 (6 bases each). CDR3 length equals 17 residues. Germline CDR1 MGHRA, CDR2 YSYEKL. Trimming took 4 bases from V and 5 from J, leaving 21 bases between them. CDR3 protein: CASSRGRGGRPDNEQFF. The DNA of the CDR3 is TGCGCCAGCAGCCGGGGAAGAGGGGGGAGGCCGGACAATGAGCAGTTCTTC.

V is TRBV18 and J is TRBJ2-4, with TRBD2 matching over 10 bases. Germline CDR1 reads KGHSH; CDR2 reads LQKENI. Trimming cost V 3 bases and J 6 bases; bases outside gene matches: 8. This CDR3 is 16 amino acids long. CDR3 residues: CASSPSAGGPRNIQYF. The CDR3 nucleotides are TGTGCCAGCTCACCGTCAGCGGGGGGGCCAAGAAACATTCAGTACTTC. The complete variable domain, with remaining parts taken from reference TRBV18 and TRBJ2-4, reads NAGVMQNPRHLVRRRGQEARLRCSPMKGHSHVYWYRQLPEEGLKFMVYLQKENIIDESGMPKERFSAEFPKEGPSILRIQQVVRGDSAAYFCASSPSAGGPRNIQYFGAGTRLSVL.

The CDR3 bases are TGCGCCAGCAGCCACCGGGACAGGGGAGCTGGGGAGCTGTTTTTT. It is translated as CASSHRDRGAGELFF. This sequence joins TRBV5-1 and TRBJ2-2; 10 bases match TRBD1. This CDR3 region has 15 residues. The V gene end was trimmed by 4 bases and the J gene end by 8 bases; junction bases not matched to a gene: 8. The germline V gene encodes CDR1 SGHRS and CDR2 YFSETQ.

V usage is TRBV28 and J usage is TRBJ1-2, with 9 bases fitting TRBD1. CDR1 and CDR2 (germline): MDHEN, SYDVKM. Germline trimming cut 3 bases from V and 7 bases from J; bases unmatched to any gene: 9. The CDR3 runs 15 residues. CDR3 protein: CASSFYGTGKGGYTF. CDR3 coding DNA: TGTGCCAGCAGTTTCTATGGGACAGGGAAAGGTGGCTACACCTTC.

J is TRBJ2-3 and V is TRBV2; D possibly uses TRBD1 or TRBD2 (5 bases each). V lost 11 bases to trimming and J lost 4 bases, with 22 bases between them. Germline lookup yields CDR1 SNHLY and CDR2 FYNNEI. The CDR3 contains 15 residues. CDR3 coding DNA: TGTGCCGCCTGGCAGGAAGGGGCCGGGGCAGATACGCAGTATTTT. This codes for CAAWQEGAGADTQYF.

The table lists this clone with a few counts. The rearrangement uses TRBV9 and TRBJ1-1; D remains ambiguous. Germline V CDR1 and CDR2: SGDLS, YYNGEE. The CDR3 has 13 amino acids. Trimming pared 2 bases from V and 1 base from J, leaving 6 bases between. DNA for the CDR3: TGTGCCAGCAGCGTGACGGCGAACACTGAAGCTTTCTTT. The encoded protein is CASSVTANTEAFF.

V is TRBV7-2 and J is TRBJ2-3, with 10 bases aligning to TRBD2. The germline V gene has CDR1 SGHTA and CDR2 FQGNSA. The CDR3 extends over 16 amino acids. V was clipped by 5 bases and J by 2 bases; unmatched bases: 7. CDR3 nucleotide sequence: TGTGCCAGCAGCGGTAGCGGGGGGTCATACACAGATACGCAGTATTTT. Amino acid sequence: CASSGSGGSYTDTQYF.

The chain uses TRBV11-3 and TRBJ2-7, with D unresolved. Trimming took 4 bases from V and 1 from J, leaving 8 bases between them. The length of the CDR3 is 13 residues. CDR1 is SGHNT, CDR2 YENEEA, per germline. The DNA for the CDR3 is TGTGCCAGCAGCTCCGGACCTTCCTACGAGCAGTACTTC. This encodes CASSSGPSYEQYF.

The V and J genes are TRBV19 and TRBJ1-5; D gene uncertain. This CDR3 contains 15 residues. Trimming stripped 2 bases from V and 0 bases from J, with 8 bases between. Germline CDR1 and CDR2: LNHDA and SQIVND (reference sequence). The CDR3 spells CASSILRNSNQPQHF. In DNA, the CDR3 is TGTGCCAGTAGTATACTGAGAAATAGCAATCAGCCCCAGCATTTT.

The chain carries TRBV11-2 and TRBJ1-2, with D perhaps TRBD1 (5 bases). This CDR3 has 12 residues. Trimming took off 5 bases at V and 5 bases at J, with 9 bases between the two ends. CDR1 and CDR2 (germline): SGHAT, FQNNGV. CDR3 nucleotide sequence: TGTGCCAGCAGCCGGGGCTCGTATGGCTACACCTTC. This translates into CASSRGSYGYTF. Using reference TRBV11-2 and TRBJ1-2 for the parts outside the CDR3, the full variable domain is EAGVAQSPRYKIIEKRQSVAFWCNPISGHATLYWYQQILGQGPKLLIQFQNNGVVDDSQLPKDRFSAERLKGVDSTLKIQPAKLEDSAVYLCASSRGSYGYTFGSGTRLTVV.

The chain recombines TRBV30 with TRBJ2-3; TRBD1 matches at 11 bases. This CDR3 spans 16 amino acids. Germline assignment: CDR1 GTSNPN and CDR2 SVGIG (reference sequence). Trimming took 0 bases from V and 4 from J; bases not matched to a gene: 6. CDR3 DNA: TGTGCCTGGAGTGTACCGGACAGGGGGCTCGCAGATACGCAGTATTTT. Amino acids: CAWSVPDRGLADTQYF.

V is TRBV19 and J is TRBJ2-1, with D possibly called TRBD1 or TRBD2 (5 bases each). The V gene's germline CDR1 is LNHDA and CDR2 SQIVND (reference sequence). V was clipped by 5 bases and J by 2 bases, with 13 bases between them. The CDR3 consists of 15 residues. CDR3: CASSSGTSAYNEQFF. CDR3 coding DNA: TGTGCCAGTAGTTCTGGGACCAGTGCCTACAATGAGCAGTTCTTC.

This clone was seen just once. J is TRBJ2-5 and V is TRBV15, with D possibly TRBD2 on 5 matching bases. CDR1 LNHNV and CDR2 YYDKDF come from the germline V gene (reference sequence). This CDR3 has 15 residues. V lost 1 base and J 2 bases, leaving 11 bases between the germline ends. The CDR3 here is CATSRANGGQETQYF. CDR3 nucleotides: TGTGCCACCAGCAGAGCGAATGGCGGGCAAGAGACCCAGTACTTC.

V and J are TRBV28 and TRBJ1-5, with 8 bases that match TRBD1. The CDR3 covers 16 residues. Germline-derived CDR1 and CDR2 are MDHEN and SYDVKM. J was trimmed by 4 bases and V by 6 bases; bases with no gene match: 11. Written as DNA, the CDR3 is TGTGCCAGCAGCCCAGACAGGGGTAATAGGAATCAGCCCCAGCATTTT. It yields the protein CASSPDRGNRNQPQHF.

The CDR3 is CASSQEAGAISEQFF. The CDR3 DNA reads TGTGCCAGCAGCCAAGAGGCCGGGGCGATAAGTGAGCAGTTCTTC. The chain is built from TRBV4-2 and TRBJ2-1; D is possibly TRBD1 or TRBD2 (5 bases each). Germline V gene lookup returns CDR1 LGHNA and CDR2 YNFKEQ. The CDR3 extends over 15 amino acids. Deletions cut 0 bases from V and 9 bases from J, with 15 bases between.

The rearrangement uses TRBV6-1 and TRBJ2-5; the D is unclear. The ends were cut back, 3 bases at V and 0 bases at J, with 14 bases in the middle. This CDR3 spans 16 amino acids. CDR1 and CDR2 (germline): MNHNS, SASEGT. Here the CDR3 DNA reads TGTGCCAGCAGTGACGGAAACCCCCCCTACCAAGAGACCCAGTACTTC. This codes for CASSDGNPPYQETQYF.

This clone was observed a single time. The chain employs TRBV6-5 and TRBJ1-2; D call uncertain. Per germline, CDR1 MNHEY and CDR2 SVGAGI. The CDR3 runs 11 residues. Trimming removed 6 bases at V and 8 bases at J, with 10 bases between. CDR3 protein: CASSSRGGYTF. The CDR3, as DNA: TGTGCCAGCAGCTCCAGAGGGGGCTACACCTTC.

The chain is built from TRBV30 and TRBJ1-2; D gene uncertain. In germline, CDR1 is GTSNPN, CDR2 SVGIG (reference sequence). V was clipped by 2 bases and J by 0 bases, with 10 bases between them. The CDR3 covers 14 residues. CDR3 DNA sequence: TGTGCCTGGAGTCCCCAACGAGCTAACTATGGCTACACCTTC. It specifies CAWSPQRANYGYTF.

The chain carries TRBV5-6 and TRBJ2-1; 7 nucleotides line up with TRBD1. With V trimmed by 2 bases and J by 8 bases, 13 bases remained unmatched. Germline loops: CDR1 SGHDT, CDR2 YYEEEE. The CDR3 runs to 16 residues. Here the CDR3 DNA reads TGTGCCAGCAGCTTCTGGCGAGACAGGGCCTTGTATGAGCAGTTCTTC. Its protein product is CASSFWRDRALYEQFF.

The chain carries TRBV7-2 and TRBJ2-1, with a weak D call TRBD1 (6 bases). This CDR3 is 16 amino acids long. Germline V gene lookup returns CDR1 SGHTA and CDR2 FQGNSA. V lost 1 base and J lost 2, with 12 bases in between. The CDR3, as DNA: TGTGCCAGCAGCTTAGGAGGGGCAGGGGCCTACAATGAGCAGTTCTTC. Translation: CASSLGGAGAYNEQFF. The full variable domain, in which reference TRBV7-2 and TRBJ2-1 provide the parts outside the CDR3, is GAGVSQSPSNKVTEKGKDVELRCDPISGHTALYWYRQSLGQGLEFLIYFQGNSAPDKSGLPSDRFSAERTGGSVSTLTIQRTQQEDSAVYLCASSLGGAGAYNEQFFGPGTRLTVL.